The clone carrying this T cell receptor beta chain came up once. Its antigen is not known. Germline lookup yields CDR1 SGDLS and CDR2 YYNGEE. CDR3 length: 15 residues. Trimming pared 0 bases from V and 1 base from J, leaving 10 bases between. These data belong to a study of cytomegalovirus exposure and HLA in healthy donors. Regarding the study as a whole: Rare TCR sequences dominated, though some public TCRs recurred in many donors. According to the study, 160 or so TCR beta chains were cytomegalovirus-associated.

Libraries were prepared by immunoSEQ multiplex PCR; TCRdb keeps only in-frame clonotypes and omits some of them. The sample includes about 110,000 clones, approximately 85% of them seen just once. This sequence joins TRBV9 and TRBJ2-5, with D perhaps matching TRBD1 (6 bases). The receptor comes from a woman between 18 and 29 years old in good health and CMV-seronegative. Specimen: PBMCs. CDR3 sequence reads: CASSVVTGVQETQYF. As DNA, the CDR3 is TGTGCCAGCAGCGTAGTGACAGGAGTCCAAGAGACCCAGTACTTC.